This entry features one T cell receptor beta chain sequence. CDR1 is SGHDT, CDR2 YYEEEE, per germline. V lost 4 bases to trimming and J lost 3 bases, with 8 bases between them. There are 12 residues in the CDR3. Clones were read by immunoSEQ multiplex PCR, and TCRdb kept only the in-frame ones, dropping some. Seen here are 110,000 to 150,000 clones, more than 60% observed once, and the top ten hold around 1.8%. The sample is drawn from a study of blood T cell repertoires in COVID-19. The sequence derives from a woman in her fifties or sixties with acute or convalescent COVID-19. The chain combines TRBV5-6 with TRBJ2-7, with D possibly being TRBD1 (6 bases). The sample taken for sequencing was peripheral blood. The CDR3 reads CASSQGGYEQYF. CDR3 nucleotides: TGTGCCAGCAGCCAAGGGGGCTACGAGCAGTACTTC.